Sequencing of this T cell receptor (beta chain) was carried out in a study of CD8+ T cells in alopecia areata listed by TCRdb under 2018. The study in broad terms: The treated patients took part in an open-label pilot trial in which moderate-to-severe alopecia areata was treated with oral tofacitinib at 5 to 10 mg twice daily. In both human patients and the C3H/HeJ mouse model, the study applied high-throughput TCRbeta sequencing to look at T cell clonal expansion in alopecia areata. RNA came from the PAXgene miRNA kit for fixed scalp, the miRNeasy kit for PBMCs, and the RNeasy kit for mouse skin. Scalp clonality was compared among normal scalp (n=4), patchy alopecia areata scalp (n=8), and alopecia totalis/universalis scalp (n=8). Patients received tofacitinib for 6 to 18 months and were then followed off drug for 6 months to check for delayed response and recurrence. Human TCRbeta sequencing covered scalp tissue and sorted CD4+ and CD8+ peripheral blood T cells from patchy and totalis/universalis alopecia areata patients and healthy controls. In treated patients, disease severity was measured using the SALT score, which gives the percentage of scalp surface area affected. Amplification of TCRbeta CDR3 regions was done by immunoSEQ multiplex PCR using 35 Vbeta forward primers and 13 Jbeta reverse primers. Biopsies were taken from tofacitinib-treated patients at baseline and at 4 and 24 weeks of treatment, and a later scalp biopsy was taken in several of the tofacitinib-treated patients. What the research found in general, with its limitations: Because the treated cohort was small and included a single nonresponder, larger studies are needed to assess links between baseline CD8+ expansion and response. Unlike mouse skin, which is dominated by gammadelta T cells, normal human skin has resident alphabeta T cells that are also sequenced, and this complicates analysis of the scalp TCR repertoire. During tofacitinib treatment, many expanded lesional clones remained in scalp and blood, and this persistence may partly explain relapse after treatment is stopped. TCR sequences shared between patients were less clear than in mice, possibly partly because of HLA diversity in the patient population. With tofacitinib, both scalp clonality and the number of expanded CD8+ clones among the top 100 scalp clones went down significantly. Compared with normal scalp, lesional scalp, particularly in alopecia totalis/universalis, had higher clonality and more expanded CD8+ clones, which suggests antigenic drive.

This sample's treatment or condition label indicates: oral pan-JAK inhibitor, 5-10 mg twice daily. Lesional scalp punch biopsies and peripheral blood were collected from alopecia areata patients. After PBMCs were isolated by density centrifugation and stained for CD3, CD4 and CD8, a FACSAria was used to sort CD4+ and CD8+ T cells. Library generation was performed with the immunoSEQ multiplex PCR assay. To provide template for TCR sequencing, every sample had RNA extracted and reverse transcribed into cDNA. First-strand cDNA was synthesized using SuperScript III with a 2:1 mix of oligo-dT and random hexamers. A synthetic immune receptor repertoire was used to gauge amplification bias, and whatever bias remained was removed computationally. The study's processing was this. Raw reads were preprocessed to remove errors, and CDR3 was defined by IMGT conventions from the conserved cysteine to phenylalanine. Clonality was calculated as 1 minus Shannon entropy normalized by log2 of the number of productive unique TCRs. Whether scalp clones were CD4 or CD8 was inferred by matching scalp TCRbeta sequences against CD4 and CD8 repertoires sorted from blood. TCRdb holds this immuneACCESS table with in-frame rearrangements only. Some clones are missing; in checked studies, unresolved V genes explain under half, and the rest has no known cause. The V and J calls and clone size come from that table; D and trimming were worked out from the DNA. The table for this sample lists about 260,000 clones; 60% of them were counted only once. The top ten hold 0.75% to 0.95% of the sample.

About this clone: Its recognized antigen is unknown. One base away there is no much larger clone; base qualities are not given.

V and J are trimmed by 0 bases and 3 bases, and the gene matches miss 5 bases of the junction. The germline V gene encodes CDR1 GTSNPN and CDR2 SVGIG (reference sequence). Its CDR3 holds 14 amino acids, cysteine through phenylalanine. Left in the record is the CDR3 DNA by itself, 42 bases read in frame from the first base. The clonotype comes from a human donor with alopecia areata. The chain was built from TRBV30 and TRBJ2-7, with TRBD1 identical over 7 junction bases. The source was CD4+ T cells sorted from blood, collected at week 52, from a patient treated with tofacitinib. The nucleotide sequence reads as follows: TGTGCCTGGAGTGTAAGGGGGCTGTTCTACGAGCAGTACTTC. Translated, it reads CAWSVRGLFYEQYF.